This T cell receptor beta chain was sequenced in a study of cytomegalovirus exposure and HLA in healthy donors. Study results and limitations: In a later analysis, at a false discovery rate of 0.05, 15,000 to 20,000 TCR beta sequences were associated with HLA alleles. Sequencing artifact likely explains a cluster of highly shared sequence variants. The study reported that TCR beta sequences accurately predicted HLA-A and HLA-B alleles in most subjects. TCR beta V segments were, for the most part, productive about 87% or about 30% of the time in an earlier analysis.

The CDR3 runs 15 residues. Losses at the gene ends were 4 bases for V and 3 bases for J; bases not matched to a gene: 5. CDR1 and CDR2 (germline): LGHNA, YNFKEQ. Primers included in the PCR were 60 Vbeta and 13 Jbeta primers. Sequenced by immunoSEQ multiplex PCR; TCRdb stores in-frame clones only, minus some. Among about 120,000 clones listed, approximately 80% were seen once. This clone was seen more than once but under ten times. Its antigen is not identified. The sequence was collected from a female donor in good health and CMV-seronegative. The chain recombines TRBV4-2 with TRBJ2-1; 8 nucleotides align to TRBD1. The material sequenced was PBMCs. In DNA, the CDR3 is TGTGCCAGCAGCCGAGACAGGGGAAGCTACAATGAGCAGTTCTTC. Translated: CASSRDRGSYNEQFF.